The 5 T cell receptor beta chains listed next were all sequenced from one sample in a study of blood T cells in healthy people across ages. Primed by a sample-barcoded 5' primer and a J-beta primer mix, a second PCR proceeded for 7 to 11 cycles. One entry per CDR3 protein, called by TCRdb with MiXCR from the 5' RACE reads. The top ten clones hold about 21% of a sample with about 970,000 distinct CDR3 sequences, roughly half of them seen once. Sample: blood. All receptors come from a woman between 55 and 75 years old in good health.

The chain is built from TRBV27 and TRBJ2-1, with D possibly TRBD1 on 6 matching bases. The J call may be in error: the DNA end matches TRBJ2-7 better. Germline CDR1 is MNHEY and CDR2 is SMNVEV (reference sequence). This CDR3 has 15 amino acids. The CDR3 sequence: CASSLTGPSYNEQYF. The CDR3 coding sequence is TGTGCCAGCAGTTTAACAGGGCCCTCCTACAATGAGCAGTACTTC.

This clonotype came up a few times. The chain has TRBV7-9 and TRBJ2-5, with D unclear. Germline CDR1 reads SEHNR; CDR2 reads FQNEAQ (reference sequence). V was clipped by 5 bases and J by 5 bases, with 9 bases between them. The CDR3 spans 12 residues. The CDR3 DNA is TGTGCCAGCAGCACGGAACCGGAGACCCAGTACTTC. It yields the protein CASSTEPETQYF.

This clonotype showed up just a few times. The rearrangement uses TRBV12-3 or TRBV12-4 and TRBJ2-5; D unclear. The V end lost 2 bases, the J end lost 1 base, and 8 bases lay between the germline ends. The CDR3 consists of 14 residues. The CDR3 loop is CASSLRPAQETQYF. CDR3 DNA sequence: TGTGCCAGCAGTTTAAGGCCAGCCCAAGAGACCCAGTACTTC.

V gene TRBV7-3 combines with J gene TRBJ2-7; D ambiguous. Trimming removed 3 bases from V and 1 base from J, with 13 bases in between. Germline V gives CDR1 SGHTA, CDR2 FQGTGA. The CDR3 covers 15 residues. This CDR3 is CASSFRAGDSYEQYF. CDR3 sequence (DNA): TGTGCCAGCAGCTTTAGGGCAGGTGATTCCTACGAGCAGTACTTC.

This clonotype was seen a handful of times. CDR3 nucleotide sequence: TGCAGCTCTCAGGGCGGGGAGACCCAGTACTTC. It yields the protein CSSQGGETQYF. The chain combines TRBV29-1 with TRBJ2-5; tentatively, D is TRBD1 or TRBD2 (5 bases each). The germline V gene encodes CDR1 SQVTM and CDR2 ANQGSEA. V was pared by 8 bases and J by 5 bases, with 12 bases between. CDR3 size: 11 residues.